In its sample, the clone carrying this T cell receptor beta chain was seen a few times. Its matching antigen is unknown. TCRdb redid the calling of the 5' RACE reads with MiXCR, one entry per CDR3 protein. Found here are hundreds of thousands of distinct CDR3 sequences, approximately 12% of them singletons; the top ten hold about 3%. This record belongs to a study of T cells after yellow fever vaccination. General study findings and limits: Abundant clonotypes from the bulk population could contaminate FACS-sorted repertoires.

CDR1 is SGHTA and CDR2 is FQGNSA in the germline V gene. The CDR3 covers 15 residues. Trimming removed 5 bases at V and 6 bases at J, with 20 bases between. The receptor comes from a man between 18 and 35 years old who received the YFV17D yellow fever vaccine. The gene calls are TRBV7-2 and TRBJ2-7; D possibly matches TRBD1 or TRBD2 (7 bases each). The sequences come from CD4+ T cells sorted from PBMCs, collected 15 days after the yellow fever booster vaccination. In nucleotides, the CDR3 is TGTGCCAGCAGCAGGAACAGGGGCCCGGGGGGCGAGCAGTACTTC. This gives the protein CASSRNRGPGGEQYF.